One and the same sample provided the 8 T cell receptor beta chains below, sequenced in a study of blood T cell repertoires in COVID-19. Data came from immunoSEQ multiplex PCR; TCRdb stores just in-frame clones and leaves some out. The data hold 52,000 or so clones, with roughly 91% observed a single time. The sample was peripheral blood. Receptors originate from a human donor in a cohort sampled during active COVID-19.

The chain joins TRBV28 to TRBJ2-1; no clear D. V lost 3 bases to trimming and J lost 7 bases, with 16 bases between them. This CDR3 has 15 amino acids. Looked up from germline, CDR1 is MDHEN and CDR2 is SYDVKM. CDR3 loop: CASSFPDSFGNEQFF. CDR3 nucleotide sequence: TGTGCCAGCAGTTTCCCCGACTCCTTTGGGAATGAGCAGTTCTTC.

This clone has a single count. The CDR3 DNA is TGTGCCAGCAGCTCTACAGGGTACGAGCAGTACGTC. Protein: CASSSTGYEQYV. V and J are TRBV5-5 and TRBJ2-7, with D perhaps matching TRBD1 (6 bases). V was cut by 3 bases and J by 4 bases, with 8 bases left in between. This CDR3 has 12 residues. Germline-derived CDR1 and CDR2 are SGHKS and YYEKEE (reference sequence).

The rearrangement uses TRBV27 and TRBJ2-5; 14 bases match TRBD2. Germline CDR1 is MNHEY and CDR2 is SMNVEV (reference sequence). The CDR3 has 17 amino acids. Losses at the gene ends were 5 bases for V and 5 bases for J; bases not matched to a gene: 10. CDR3 sequence: CASSQGLAGERRETQYF. Written as DNA, the CDR3 is TGTGCCAGCAGTCAGGGACTAGCGGGAGAAAGGAGGGAGACCCAGTACTTC.

The chain is built from TRBV18 and TRBJ1-5, with D possibly being TRBD1 (6 bases). Germline assignment: CDR1 KGHSH and CDR2 LQKENI. V lost 6 bases and J lost 4, with 10 bases in between. The CDR3 length is 13 residues. CDR3 residues: CASSPGQNQPQHF. The DNA of the CDR3 is TGTGCCAGCTCCCCTGGACAGAATCAGCCCCAGCATTTT.

The chain couples TRBV7-2 to TRBJ2-5; the match to TRBD2 covers 7 bases. CDR3 length: 14 residues. The J segment lost 5 bases and the V segment lost 5 bases, leaving 8 bases of the junction unmatched. Looked up from germline, CDR1 is SGHTA and CDR2 is FQGNSA. CDR3 sequence: CASSQTSSRETQYF. DNA for the CDR3: TGTGCCAGCAGCCAGACTAGCTCTCGGGAGACCCAGTACTTC. Combining the CDR3 with reference TRBV7-2 and TRBJ2-5 gives the whole variable domain GAGVSQSPSNKVTEKGKDVELRCDPISGHTALYWYRQSLGQGLEFLIYFQGNSAPDKSGLPSDRFSAERTGGSVSTLTIQRTQQEDSAVYLCASSQTSSRETQYFGPGTRLLVL.

The CDR3 spells CASSITGLPQHF. The CDR3 DNA follows: TGTGCCAGTAGTATAACAGGGTTGCCCCAGCATTTT. The V and J genes are TRBV19 and TRBJ1-5, with D maybe TRBD1 (6 bases). V lost 2 bases and J 9 bases, leaving 8 bases between the germline ends. Germline assignment: CDR1 LNHDA and CDR2 SQIVND (reference sequence). The CDR3 extends over 12 amino acids. The full variable domain, in which reference TRBV19 and TRBJ1-5 provide the parts outside the CDR3, is DGGITQSPKYLFRKEGQNVTLSCEQNLNHDAMYWYRQDPGQGLRLIYYSQIVNDFQKGDIAEGYSVSREKKESFPLTVTSAQKNPTAFYLCASSITGLPQHFGDGTRLSIL.

The chain recombines TRBV6-1 with TRBJ1-3, with TRBD1 matching 7 bases. V lost 3 bases to trimming and J lost 0 bases; unmatched junction nucleotides: 5. The CDR3 spans 16 residues. Germline CDR1 and CDR2: MNHNS and SASEGT. CDR3 in amino acids: CASSDTGARSGNTIYF. Written as DNA, the CDR3 is TGTGCCAGCAGTGATACAGGGGCCCGCTCTGGAAACACCATATATTTT.

The gene calls are TRBV18 and TRBJ1-4; the D is unclear. The CDR3 covers 15 residues. Trimming took 3 bases from V and 10 from J, leaving 18 bases between them. The germline CDR1 and CDR2 sequences are KGHSH and LQKENI. CDR3 sequence reads: CASSPLGGVEGKLFF. The CDR3 DNA reads TGTGCCAGCTCACCCCTGGGCGGGGTCGAGGGAAAACTGTTTTTT. Full variable domain (remainder filled in from reference TRBV18 and TRBJ1-4): NAGVMQNPRHLVRRRGQEARLRCSPMKGHSHVYWYRQLPEEGLKFMVYLQKENIIDESGMPKERFSAEFPKEGPSILRIQQVVRGDSAAYFCASSPLGGVEGKLFFGSGTQLSVL.